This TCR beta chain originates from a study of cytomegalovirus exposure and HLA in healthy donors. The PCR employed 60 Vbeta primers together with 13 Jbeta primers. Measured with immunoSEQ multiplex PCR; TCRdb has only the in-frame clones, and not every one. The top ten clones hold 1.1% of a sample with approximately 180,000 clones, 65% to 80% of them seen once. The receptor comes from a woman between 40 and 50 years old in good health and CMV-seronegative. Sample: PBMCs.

Written as DNA, the CDR3 is TGTGCCAGCTCACCAAGAGGGACAGGGGGTGGCAATCAGCCCCAGCATTTT. Translation gives CASSPRGTGGGNQPQHF. V usage is TRBV18 and J usage is TRBJ1-5; 11 bases map to TRBD1. V shed 2 bases, J shed 2 bases, and the junction held 5 bases outside the gene matches. CDR3 length equals 17 residues. Per the germline V gene, CDR1 is KGHSH and CDR2 is LQKENI.